Reported below is one T cell receptor beta chain. This entry belongs to a study of control samples from healthy donors and cancer patients. Sequencing used immunoSEQ multiplex PCR; TCRdb keeps in-frame clones, though not all of them. This table has about 180,000 clones, around 90% appearing once. The CDR3 covers 15 residues. V was pared by 2 bases and J by 4 bases, with 15 bases between. Germline assignment: CDR1 SGHAT and CDR2 FQNNGV. This sequence originates from a man aged 25 to 45 in good health. The J gene is TRBJ2-7, the V gene TRBV11-2; D remains unclear. Sequencing was done on a sample of blood. The CDR3 nucleotides are TGTGCCAGCAGCTTAAGGTCCCTCACGGTGTACGAGCAGTACTTC. Residues: CASSLRSLTVYEQYF. The whole variable domain, remainder taken from reference TRBV11-2 and TRBJ2-7, is EAGVAQSPRYKIIEKRQSVAFWCNPISGHATLYWYQQILGQGPKLLIQFQNNGVVDDSQLPKDRFSAERLKGVDSTLKIQPAKLEDSAVYLCASSLRSLTVYEQYFGPGTRLTVT.